This T cell receptor beta chain is from a study of blood T cell repertoires in COVID-19. Study details: Samples of COVID-19 (acute and convalescent) were obtained from the United States, Italy and Spain.

Everyone who took part was roughly 18 to 89 years old, and they came from 24 US areas. Allocation to cohorts depended on clinical history reported by the participants. Authors' data handling: How many nucleated cells were present was estimated from reference gene primer amplification. TCRdb keeps only in-frame clones here, not all; method: immunoSEQ multiplex PCR. V and J calls and clone size follow that table, whereas D and trimming were derived from the DNA. The data contain about 260,000 clones, roughly four fifths of them singletons. This receptor was identified in a man under 40 with acute COVID-19. What was sequenced was PBMCs or T cells enriched from blood (not recorded which).

CDR3 amino acids: CASSSKAGGGTDTQYF. Written as DNA, the CDR3 is TGTGCCAGCAGCTCCAAGGCCGGCGGCGGCACAGATACGCAGTATTTT. The genes are TRBV7-2 and TRBJ2-3; unclear D gene. V gave up 4 bases and J gave up 1 base, with 15 bases separating them. CDR3 length equals 16 residues. Germline loops: CDR1 SGHTA, CDR2 FQGNSA.